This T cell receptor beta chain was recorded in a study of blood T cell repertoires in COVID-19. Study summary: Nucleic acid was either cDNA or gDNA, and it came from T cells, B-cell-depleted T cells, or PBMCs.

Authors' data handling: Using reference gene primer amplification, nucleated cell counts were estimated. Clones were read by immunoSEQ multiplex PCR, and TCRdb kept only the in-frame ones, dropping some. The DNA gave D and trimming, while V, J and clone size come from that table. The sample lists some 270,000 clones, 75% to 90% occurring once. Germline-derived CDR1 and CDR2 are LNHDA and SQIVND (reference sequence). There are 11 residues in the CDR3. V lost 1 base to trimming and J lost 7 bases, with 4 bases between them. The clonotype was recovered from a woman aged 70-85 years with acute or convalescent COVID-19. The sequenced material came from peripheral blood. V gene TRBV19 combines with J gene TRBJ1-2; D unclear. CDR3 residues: CASSIVGGYTF. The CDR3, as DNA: TGTGCCAGTAGTATAGTCGGTGGCTACACCTTC.